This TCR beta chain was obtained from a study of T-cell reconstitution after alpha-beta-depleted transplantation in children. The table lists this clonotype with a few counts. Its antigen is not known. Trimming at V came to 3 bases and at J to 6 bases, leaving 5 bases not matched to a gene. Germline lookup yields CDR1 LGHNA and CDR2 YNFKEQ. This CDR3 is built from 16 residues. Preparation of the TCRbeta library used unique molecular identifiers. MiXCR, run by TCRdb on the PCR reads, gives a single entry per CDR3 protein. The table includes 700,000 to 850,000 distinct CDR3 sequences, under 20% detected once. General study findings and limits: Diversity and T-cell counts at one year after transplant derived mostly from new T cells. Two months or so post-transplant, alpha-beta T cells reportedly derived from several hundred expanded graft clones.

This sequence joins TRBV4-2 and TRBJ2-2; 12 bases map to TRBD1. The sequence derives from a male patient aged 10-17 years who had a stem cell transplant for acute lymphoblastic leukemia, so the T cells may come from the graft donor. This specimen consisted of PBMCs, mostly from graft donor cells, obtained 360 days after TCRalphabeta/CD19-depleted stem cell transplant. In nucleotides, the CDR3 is TGTGCCAGCAGCCATGCCGGGACAGGGGGCTCCGGGGAGCTGTTTTTT. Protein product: CASSHAGTGGSGELFF.